This is a list of T cell receptor beta chains from one sample in a study of cytomegalovirus exposure and HLA in healthy donors. Sequencing was performed with immunoSEQ multiplex PCR; in TCRdb, only in-frame clones are kept and a portion is missing. Among about 160,000 clones, around 78% were seen once, and the ten largest hold about 1.4%. The specimen was PBMCs. These receptors were obtained from a middle-aged man in good health and CMV-seronegative. The CDR3 runs from the conserved cysteine through the conserved F or W. Fields, in order: D gene, J gene, V gene, clone size, CDR3 DNA, CDR3 protein. The D gene is left open where the match is weak. Size values are once, few and many counts, or a class for expanded clones, and some rows have none.

d_call: -; j_call: TRBJ2-1; v_call: TRBV5-6; clone_size: -; cdr3_nt: TGTGCCAGCAGCCTAGCGTCCAATGAGCAGTTCTTC; cdr3_aa: CASSLASNEQFF
d_call: -; j_call: TRBJ2-5; v_call: TRBV28; clone_size: -; cdr3_nt: TGTGCCAGCAGTCCTTGGGGGAGGTGGCAAGAGACCCAGTACTTC; cdr3_aa: CASSPWGRWQETQYF
d_call: -; j_call: TRBJ1-1; v_call: TRBV6-1; clone_size: -; cdr3_nt: TGTGCCAGCAGGGGGGGGGTAGTGGGTGGAGCTTTCTTT; cdr3_aa: CASRGGVVGGAFF
d_call: TRBD2; j_call: TRBJ2-2; v_call: TRBV19; clone_size: -; cdr3_nt: TGTGCCAGTAGTATAAGACTTAGCGGGAGTAGGGACGGGGAGCTGTTTTTT; cdr3_aa: CASSIRLSGSRDGELFF
d_call: -; j_call: TRBJ2-2; v_call: TRBV19; clone_size: -; cdr3_nt: TGTGCCAGTAGAAGACAGTTAAACACCGGGGAGCTGTTTTTT; cdr3_aa: CASRRQLNTGELFF
d_call: -; j_call: TRBJ2-5; v_call: TRBV7-9; clone_size: -; cdr3_nt: TGTGCCAGCAGCTTCTCCCCTGGACATAAACGGCGGGAGACCCAGTACTTC; cdr3_aa: CASSFSPGHKRRETQYF
d_call: TRBD1; j_call: TRBJ1-2; v_call: TRBV5-1; clone_size: -; cdr3_nt: TGCGCCAGCAGCTTGTTTACAGGGGTAATTGTCTTC; cdr3_aa: CASSLFTGVIVF
d_call: -; j_call: TRBJ2-4; v_call: TRBV4-2; clone_size: few; cdr3_nt: TGTGCCAGCAGCCAAGCCGGAGAGGGATATGGGGGGTATGCCAAAAACATTCAGTACTTC; cdr3_aa: CASSQAGEGYGGYAKNIQYF
d_call: -; j_call: TRBJ2-4; v_call: TRBV28; clone_size: -; cdr3_nt: TGTGCCAGCAGTCAATTCCTCCGCGGAAACATTCAGTACTTC; cdr3_aa: CASSQFLRGNIQYF
d_call: -; j_call: TRBJ1-1; v_call: TRBV7-8; clone_size: -; cdr3_nt: TGTGCCAGCAGCTTAGCGGGGCCGAACACTGAAGCTTTCTTT; cdr3_aa: CASSLAGPNTEAFF
d_call: -; j_call: TRBJ2-5; v_call: TRBV28; clone_size: -; cdr3_nt: TGTGCCACCTCCTGGGGGCATCAAGAGACCCAGTACTTC; cdr3_aa: CATSWGHQETQYF
d_call: TRBD2; j_call: TRBJ2-5; v_call: TRBV4-1; clone_size: -; cdr3_nt: TGCGCCAGCAGCCAAGATAGAGCGGGAGGGGGGGAGACCCAGTACTTC; cdr3_aa: CASSQDRAGGGETQYF
d_call: TRBD1; j_call: TRBJ2-2; v_call: TRBV9; clone_size: -; cdr3_nt: TGTGCCAGCAGCGCGCACAGGGGTGACACCGGGGAGCTGTTTTTT; cdr3_aa: CASSAHRGDTGELFF
d_call: -; j_call: TRBJ2-5; v_call: TRBV5-1; clone_size: few; cdr3_nt: TGCGCCAGCAGCTTGGTAGAGGGCCGGGAGACCCAGTACTTC; cdr3_aa: CASSLVEGRETQYF
d_call: TRBD1; j_call: TRBJ1-5; v_call: TRBV4-1; clone_size: -; cdr3_nt: TGCGCCAGCAGCCAAGAGGACAGGGGGGGCAATCAGCCCCAGCATTTT; cdr3_aa: CASSQEDRGGNQPQHF
d_call: TRBD2; j_call: TRBJ2-1; v_call: TRBV6-6; clone_size: few; cdr3_nt: TGTGCCAGCAGAGCCGGACTAGCGGGAGGAAGTGAGCAGTTCTTC; cdr3_aa: CASRAGLAGGSEQFF
d_call: TRBD2; j_call: TRBJ2-7; v_call: TRBV11-2; clone_size: -; cdr3_nt: TGTGCCAGCAGCCCCTCCGGGCGGGAGGGCCACGAGCAGTACTTC; cdr3_aa: CASSPSGREGHEQYF
d_call: -; j_call: TRBJ1-1; v_call: TRBV18; clone_size: -; cdr3_nt: TGTGCCAGCTCGCCGAATCAGGGGTTCACTGAAGCTTTCTTT; cdr3_aa: CASSPNQGFTEAFF
d_call: TRBD1; j_call: TRBJ2-7; v_call: TRBV9; clone_size: -; cdr3_nt: TGTGCCAGCAGCCTCATGGGACAGCACTACGAGCAGTACTTC; cdr3_aa: CASSLMGQHYEQYF
d_call: -; j_call: TRBJ1-2; v_call: TRBV6-5; clone_size: -; cdr3_nt: TGTGCCAGCAGTCACAGGGCCAGTAACTATGGCTACACCTTC; cdr3_aa: CASSHRASNYGYTF
d_call: -; j_call: TRBJ2-1; v_call: TRBV9; clone_size: -; cdr3_nt: TGTGCCAGCAGCGTTGGAGGGGGCGCCGCCTACAATGAGCAGTTCTTC; cdr3_aa: CASSVGGGAAYNEQFF
d_call: TRBD1; j_call: TRBJ1-4; v_call: TRBV15; clone_size: -; cdr3_nt: TGTGCCACCAGCGATCCGGGACAGATTAATGAAAAACTGTTTTTT; cdr3_aa: CATSDPGQINEKLFF
d_call: -; j_call: TRBJ1-5; v_call: TRBV4-1; clone_size: -; cdr3_nt: TGCGCCAGCAGCCCGTCAGGGGGCAATCAGCCCCAGCATTTT; cdr3_aa: CASSPSGGNQPQHF
d_call: -; j_call: TRBJ2-3; v_call: TRBV19; clone_size: -; cdr3_nt: TGTGCCAGTAGTATAGCCACCATATCCCACTCTGGCACAGATACGCAGTATTTT; cdr3_aa: CASSIATISHSGTDTQYF
d_call: -; j_call: TRBJ2-5; v_call: TRBV6-5; clone_size: -; cdr3_nt: TGTGCCAGCAGTTACTCGTGGGAGGACCAAGAGACCCAGTACTTC; cdr3_aa: CASSYSWEDQETQYF
d_call: TRBD1; j_call: TRBJ2-3; v_call: TRBV5-1; clone_size: -; cdr3_nt: TGCGCCAGCAGCTTAATGACAGGGGAGGCTACAGATACGCAGTATTTT; cdr3_aa: CASSLMTGEATDTQYF
d_call: TRBD1; j_call: TRBJ2-5; v_call: TRBV4-1; clone_size: -; cdr3_nt: TGCGCCAGCAGGACGGCTGACGGGACAGGAAGGGATTTAGGGCAGCAAGAGACCCAGTACTTC; cdr3_aa: CASRTADGTGRDLGQQETQYF
d_call: TRBD2; j_call: TRBJ2-3; v_call: TRBV30; clone_size: -; cdr3_nt: TGTGCCTGGGGGGCGGGAGCCGCGACGCAGTATTTT; cdr3_aa: CAWGAGAATQYF
d_call: TRBD1; j_call: TRBJ1-2; v_call: TRBV5-1; clone_size: -; cdr3_nt: TGCGCCAGCAGCAAAGACAGGGTTAATGGCTACACCTTC; cdr3_aa: CASSKDRVNGYTF
d_call: TRBD2; j_call: TRBJ2-2; v_call: TRBV11-2; clone_size: -; cdr3_nt: TGTGCCAGCAGCTTGCCTAGCGGGAGGGCCGGGGAGCTGTTTTTT; cdr3_aa: CASSLPSGRAGELFF
d_call: -; j_call: TRBJ2-2; v_call: TRBV9; clone_size: -; cdr3_nt: TGTGCCAGCAGCACCGCATTAGCTCCCGGGGAGCTGTTTTTT; cdr3_aa: CASSTALAPGELFF
d_call: TRBD1; j_call: TRBJ1-1; v_call: TRBV10-2; clone_size: -; cdr3_nt: TGCGCCAGCAGTGGGGACAGGGAAGCTTTCTTT; cdr3_aa: CASSGDREAFF
d_call: -; j_call: TRBJ2-4; v_call: TRBV29-1; clone_size: -; cdr3_nt: TGCAGCGCTTCGACATCTACAGCCAAAAACATTCAGTACTTC; cdr3_aa: CSASTSTAKNIQYF
d_call: -; j_call: TRBJ2-7; v_call: TRBV5-6; clone_size: -; cdr3_nt: TGTGCCAGCAGCTCCGGGATATCTCCCTACGAGCAGTACTTC; cdr3_aa: CASSSGISPYEQYF
d_call: TRBD2; j_call: TRBJ2-7; v_call: TRBV10-3; clone_size: many; cdr3_nt: TGTGCCATCAGCGTAAGGGTCCTAGAATCCCTGTTAGTCGGGACTAGCTCCTACGAGCAGTACTTC; cdr3_aa: CAISVRVLESLLVGTSSYEQYF
d_call: -; j_call: TRBJ1-5; v_call: TRBV18; clone_size: -; cdr3_nt: TGTGCCAGCTCACCCACAGATAGCAATCAGCCCCAGCATTTT; cdr3_aa: CASSPTDSNQPQHF
d_call: TRBD2; j_call: TRBJ2-1; v_call: TRBV7-3; clone_size: -; cdr3_nt: TGTGCCAGCAGCACCGACGGGACTATAATCTACAATGAGCAGTTCTTC; cdr3_aa: CASSTDGTIIYNEQFF
d_call: TRBD1; j_call: TRBJ2-1; v_call: TRBV6-5; clone_size: few; cdr3_nt: TGTGCCAGCAGACACGGGACAGGGTTCTACAATGAGCAGTTCTTC; cdr3_aa: CASRHGTGFYNEQFF
d_call: TRBD1; j_call: TRBJ1-2; v_call: TRBV7-9; clone_size: once; cdr3_nt: TGTTCCAGCAGCTTGGGACAGGGGTATGGCTACACCTTC; cdr3_aa: CSSSLGQGYGYTF
d_call: -; j_call: TRBJ1-3; v_call: TRBV11-2; clone_size: few; cdr3_nt: TGTGCCAGCAGCTTAGAAAGGGAGAACACCATATATTTT; cdr3_aa: CASSLERENTIYF
d_call: TRBD1; j_call: TRBJ2-4; v_call: TRBV11-3; clone_size: once; cdr3_nt: TGTGCCAGCAGCCCGGGGACAGACGGAAACAGTCAGTACTTC; cdr3_aa: CASSPGTDGNSQYF
d_call: -; j_call: TRBJ2-2; v_call: TRBV5-1; clone_size: -; cdr3_nt: TGCGCCAGCAGCTTGTGGCAGAGGTCGAACACCGGGGAGCTGTTTTTT; cdr3_aa: CASSLWQRSNTGELFF
d_call: -; j_call: TRBJ2-2; v_call: TRBV27; clone_size: few; cdr3_nt: TGTGCCAGCGTAGGTCTGGAGGGCACCGGGGAGCTGTTTTTT; cdr3_aa: CASVGLEGTGELFF